A single TCR beta chain is shown here with its context. CDR1 and CDR2 (germline): LNHDA, SQIVND (reference sequence). The CDR3 is 16 residues long. J lost 5 bases, V lost 6 bases, and 12 bases had no gene match. The record originates from a study of blood T cell repertoires in COVID-19. Turning to the study itself: PBMCs, B-cell-depleted T cells, or T cells were the source of the cDNA or gDNA that made up the material.

Source study methods: Reference gene primers were amplified, and this amplification served to estimate nucleated cell counts. Libraries were prepared by immunoSEQ multiplex PCR; TCRdb keeps only in-frame clonotypes and omits some of them. The DNA gave D and trimming, while V, J and clone size come from that table. The sample records about 130,000 clones, almost 80% being singletons. V gene TRBV19 combines with J gene TRBJ1-5; the match to TRBD1 covers 8 bases. Sequencing used peripheral blood. The receptor was derived from a man aged 55 to 70 who had recovered from COVID-19. CDR3 bases: TGTGCCAGTAGCTATCCCTTCAGGGGGCCCGATCAGCCCCAGCATTTT. Amino acids: CASSYPFRGPDQPQHF.